This TCR beta chain was found in a study of shared clonotypes between healthy human individuals. The method was immunoSEQ multiplex PCR; TCRdb's version includes in-frame clones alone and lacks a portion of them. Of some 1.5 million clones in the sample, roughly 98% were seen once. This CDR3 has 16 amino acids. CDR1 is SGHRS and CDR2 is YFSETQ in the germline V gene. The V end was cut by 4 bases, the J end by 8 bases, with 21 bases between. Among the donors, all were Caucasian adults who lived in Nashville, Tennessee. This TCR derives from a man under 40 in good health. Material for sequencing was naive CD4+ T cells sorted from blood. Documented subset: CD45RA+ positively selected. The J gene is TRBJ2-2, the V gene TRBV5-1; D is uncertain. CDR3 DNA: TGCGCCAGCAGCGACACCACACATAGCCCGAGGGGGGAGCTGTTTTTT. Translation gives CASSDTTHSPRGELFF.